The 26 T cell receptor beta chains given below trace back to one sample, sequenced in a study of T cell responses to AZD1222 COVID-19 vaccine. Sequencing was performed with immunoSEQ multiplex PCR; in TCRdb, only in-frame clones are kept and a portion is missing. The table shows more than 150,000 clones, with approximately 91% occurring only once. The starting material was peripheral blood, obtained 28 days after the second AZD1222 dose. The receptors shown here come from an adult who received the AZD1222 COVID-19 vaccine.

V and J are TRBV10-3 and TRBJ1-5; tentatively, D is TRBD1 (5 bases). V was trimmed by 11 bases and J by 3 bases, leaving 14 bases between them. The CDR3 extends over 13 amino acids. Germline CDR1 and CDR2: ENHRY and SYGVKD. CDR3 bases: TGTGCCGCTTCCGGGACGACCAATCAGCCCCAGCATTTT. The encoded protein is CAASGTTNQPQHF.

J is TRBJ2-7 and V is TRBV30; the D gene is possibly TRBD2 (6 bases). The germline V gene has CDR1 GTSNPN and CDR2 SVGIG (reference sequence). This CDR3 is 14 amino acids long. V lost 0 bases, J lost 3 bases, and 12 bases lay in between. The CDR3 loop is CAWSVRAGIYEQYF. The CDR3 DNA is TGTGCCTGGAGTGTACGTGCGGGAATCTACGAGCAGTACTTC.

The chain carries TRBV30 and TRBJ1-3; no reliable D call. Germline V gene lookup returns CDR1 GTSNPN and CDR2 SVGIG (reference sequence). The CDR3 is 13 amino acids. Trimming removed 5 bases from V and 1 base from J, with 9 bases in between. CDR3 DNA sequence: TGTGCCTGGGATACAGCTTCTGGAAACACCATATATTTT. Its protein product is CAWDTASGNTIYF.

This clone is a singleton in its sample. This chain's CDR3 is CASTLGETYEQYF. CDR3 DNA: TGTGCCAGCACCCTGGGAGAAACCTACGAGCAGTACTTC. The chain links TRBV11-2 to TRBJ2-7, with D possibly matching TRBD2 (5 bases). CDR3 size: 13 residues. Germline-derived CDR1 and CDR2 are SGHAT and FQNNGV. Trimming took off 7 bases at V and 2 bases at J, with 12 bases between the two ends.

The chain employs TRBV27 and TRBJ1-2; 8 nucleotides agree with TRBD1. The germline V gene has CDR1 MNHEY and CDR2 SMNVEV (reference sequence). The CDR3 runs to 16 residues. V trimming: 3 bases; J trimming: 6 bases; junction bases outside the gene matches: 12. The CDR3, as DNA: TGTGCCAGCAGTTTTTCGGGTCGGCAGGGGGCTCATGGCTACACCTTC. Its translation: CASSFSGRQGAHGYTF.

The rearrangement links TRBV2 to TRBJ2-3; D tentatively reads TRBD1 or TRBD2 (5 bases each). Looked up from germline, CDR1 is SNHLY and CDR2 is FYNNEI. The length of the CDR3 is 15 residues. V gave up 4 bases and J gave up 2 bases, with 13 bases separating them. DNA of the CDR3: TGTGCCAGCAGTGCGGGACCCTCTGTCACAGATACGCAGTATTTT. Its protein product is CASSAGPSVTDTQYF.

V usage is TRBV4-1 and J usage is TRBJ1-5; D unclear. V shed 1 base and J shed 4 bases, with 23 bases lying between them. The CDR3 sequence is 19 residues long. The germline CDR1 and CDR2 sequences are MGHRA and YSYEKL. This CDR3 reads CASSQGGTRGKLTNQPQHF. Written as DNA, the CDR3 is TGCGCCAGCAGCCAAGGTGGAACACGGGGTAAACTTACAAATCAGCCCCAGCATTTT.

The chain links TRBV15 to TRBJ1-2; D uncertain. The CDR3 has 15 amino acids. CDR1 is LNHNV and CDR2 is YYDKDF in the germline V gene (reference sequence). V gave up 0 bases and J gave up 8 bases, with 16 bases separating them. The CDR3 bases are TGTGCCACCAGCAGAGATAAAGCCCCAAGAAGAGGCTACACCTTC. Protein sequence: CATSRDKAPRRGYTF.

This chain links TRBV2 with TRBJ1-5; D remains ambiguous. The CDR3 totals 12 residues. V lost 2 bases, J lost 7 bases, and 6 bases lay in between. Germline CDR1 reads SNHLY; CDR2 reads FYNNEI. CDR3 nucleotides: TGTGCCAGCAGTGAAAGTTGGCAGCCCCAGCATTTT. Translating it yields CASSESWQPQHF.

This chain uses TRBV6-1 with TRBJ1-2; 10 bases agree with TRBD1. Germline V CDR1 and CDR2: MNHNS, SASEGT. V dropped 0 bases and J dropped 2; count of bases not matched to a gene: 0. CDR3 length: 15 amino acids. The CDR3 loop reads CASSEAGQGNYGYTF. For the CDR3, the DNA is TGTGCCAGCAGTGAAGCGGGACAGGGGAACTATGGCTACACCTTC.

The CDR3 bases are TGCGCCAGCAGCCAGAAGACCTTGCAACCACCCCTCCACTTT. It encodes CASSQKTLQPPLHF. The chain joins TRBV4-3 to TRBJ1-6, with D uncertain. Germline CDR1 is LGHNA and CDR2 is YSLEER. CDR3 length: 14 amino acids. The V end was cut by 3 bases, the J end by 11 bases, with 14 bases between.

This chain uses TRBV18 with TRBJ2-5; D remains ambiguous. This CDR3 has 12 amino acids. CDR1 is KGHSH, CDR2 LQKENI, per germline. Trimming left V 8 bases short and J 4 bases short, with 11 bases between. CDR3 in amino acids: CASAPDGETQYF. Written as DNA, the CDR3 is TGTGCCAGCGCCCCGGACGGAGAGACCCAGTACTTC.

The V and J genes are TRBV5-4 and TRBJ2-7, with D possibly TRBD2 on 5 matching bases. Germline V lookup: CDR1 SGHNT, CDR2 YYREEE (reference sequence). The CDR3 spans 14 residues. The V gene lost 0 bases and the J gene lost 6 bases, with 13 bases spanning the gap. Here the CDR3 reads CASSLARTGSEQYF. CDR3 sequence (DNA): TGTGCCAGCAGCTTGGCCCGAACGGGGAGCGAGCAGTACTTC.

The chain is built from TRBV18 and TRBJ2-2, with 13 bases aligning to TRBD2. Trimming removed 1 base from V and 3 bases from J; junction bases left unmatched: 5. Germline V CDR1 and CDR2: KGHSH, LQKENI. The CDR3 totals 18 residues. CDR3: CASSPRTSGGLDTGELFF. The CDR3 coding sequence is TGTGCCAGCTCACCACGGACTAGCGGGGGCCTTGACACCGGGGAGCTGTTTTTT.

V gene TRBV2 combines with J gene TRBJ1-2; no reliable D call. Germline assignment: CDR1 SNHLY and CDR2 FYNNEI. V lost 8 bases, J lost 3 bases, and 10 bases lay in between. The CDR3 has 12 residues. CDR3 amino acids: CASGGEYYGYTF. CDR3 coding DNA: TGTGCCAGCGGCGGGGAGTACTATGGCTACACCTTC. Drawing the rest from reference TRBV2 and TRBJ1-2, the complete variable domain is EPEVTQTPSHQVTQMGQEVILRCVPISNHLYFYWYRQILGQKVEFLVSFYNNEISEKSEIFDDQFSVERPDGSNFTLKIRSTKLEDSAMYFCASGGEYYGYTFGSGTRLTVV.

V is TRBV18 and J is TRBJ2-3; no firm D call. V was cut by 3 bases and J by 2 bases, with 12 bases left in between. CDR1 and CDR2 (germline): KGHSH, LQKENI. There are 15 residues in the CDR3. CDR3 amino acids: CASSPSRAHTDTQYF. CDR3 coding DNA: TGTGCCAGCTCACCCTCCCGGGCCCACACAGATACGCAGTATTTT.

The rearrangement uses TRBV6-5 and TRBJ2-5; D unresolved. V lost 7 bases to trimming and J lost 7 bases, with 10 bases between them. Germline V CDR1 and CDR2: MNHEY, SVGAGI. This CDR3 is built from 11 residues. DNA of the CDR3: TGTGCCAGCACCGGACCCCGGACCCAGTACTTC. Its translation: CASTGPRTQYF.

V usage is TRBV30 and J usage is TRBJ1-5, with D possibly TRBD1 on 5 matching bases. Trimming pared 0 bases from V and 3 bases from J, leaving 12 bases between. The germline gives CDR1 GTSNPN, CDR2 SVGIG (reference sequence). This CDR3 spans 15 amino acids. The CDR3 region has the DNA TGTGCCTGGAGTGTACGAGGGGACCTCAATCAGCCCCAGCATTTT. This encodes CAWSVRGDLNQPQHF.

The V and J genes are TRBV6-5 and TRBJ1-1; TRBD1 agrees at 7 bases. The germline CDR1 and CDR2 sequences are MNHEY and SVGAGI. Unmatched junction bases numbered 5, after V lost 2 bases and J lost 5 bases. This CDR3 spans 14 amino acids. CDR3 region: CASSYARGGTEAFF. The CDR3 coding sequence is TGTGCCAGCAGTTACGCCAGGGGGGGGACTGAAGCTTTCTTT.

The chain couples TRBV6-4 to TRBJ1-6, with D hard to call. Germline V gene sequence: CDR1 MRHNA, CDR2 SNTAGT. V was cut by 6 bases and J by 0 bases, with 12 bases left in between. The CDR3 loop spans 16 amino acids. CDR3 DNA sequence: TGTGCCAGCAGCCCGTCAGTGAGCTCCTATAATTCACCCCTCCACTTT. Translating it yields CASSPSVSSYNSPLHF.

V is TRBV4-1 and J is TRBJ2-1, with D possibly matching TRBD1 (6 bases). The CDR3 length is 16 residues. Germline CDR1 and CDR2: MGHRA and YSYEKL. Trimming removed 2 bases from V and 6 bases from J, with 17 bases in between. DNA of the CDR3: TGCGCCAGCAGCCAATACAGGGCTCCCCCCGGCAATGAGCAGTTCTTC. Protein: CASSQYRAPPGNEQFF.

The chain employs TRBV2 and TRBJ1-2; no reliable D call. CDR1 and CDR2 from the germline V gene are SNHLY and FYNNEI. The CDR3 covers 14 residues. Trimming shortened V by 4 bases and J by 0 bases, and 9 bases separated the two germline ends. CDR3 coding DNA: TGTGCCAGCAGTGGTTCAGCGGCTAACTATGGCTACACCTTC. Translated: CASSGSAANYGYTF.

The rearrangement uses TRBV19 and TRBJ2-7; weak D call: TRBD2 (7 bases). CDR1 LNHDA and CDR2 SQIVND come from the germline V gene (reference sequence). Trimming shortened V by 8 bases and J by 6 bases, and 17 bases separated the two germline ends. The CDR3 loop spans 13 amino acids. This chain's CDR3 is CASGEGVRGEQYF. DNA of the CDR3: TGTGCCAGTGGGGAGGGGGTTCGAGGCGAGCAGTACTTC.

The J gene is TRBJ1-5, the V gene TRBV6-2 or TRBV6-3; D not resolved. This CDR3 is built from 14 residues. Trimming stripped 0 bases from V and 7 bases from J, with 10 bases between. Germline V gene data show CDR1 as MNHEY and CDR2 as SVGEGT. The CDR3 is CASSYSGTSQPQHF. The CDR3 nucleotides are TGTGCCAGCAGTTACTCAGGCACTTCACAGCCCCAGCATTTT.

V gene TRBV6-5 combines with J gene TRBJ2-2, with D maybe TRBD2 (5 bases). The CDR3 spans 13 residues. Germline CDR1 and CDR2: MNHEY and SVGAGI. V was shortened by 8 bases and J by 2 bases, with 9 bases between the two germline ends. This CDR3 is CASRRVNTGELFF. CDR3 nucleotide sequence: TGTGCCAGCCGGCGGGTCAACACCGGGGAGCTGTTTTTT.

The chain joins TRBV6-6 to TRBJ2-7, with D perhaps matching TRBD2 (5 bases). Germline V gene data show CDR1 as MNHNY and CDR2 as SVGAGI (reference sequence). There are 14 residues in the CDR3. The V and J ends lost 6 bases and 2 bases respectively, with 14 bases between them. The chain's CDR3 is CASSPDGNPYEQYF. The CDR3 nucleotides are TGTGCCAGCAGCCCAGACGGGAATCCCTACGAGCAGTACTTC.